The next 13 T cell receptor beta chains were all read from a single sample in a study of blood T cell repertoires in COVID-19. Produced via immunoSEQ multiplex PCR; TCRdb's table is partial and in-frame only. The top ten clones hold 15% of a sample with about 46,000 clones, 85% to 90% of them seen once. The sample was peripheral blood. All receptors come from a human donor in a cohort sampled during active COVID-19.

This clone has just a few counts. V and J are TRBV7-9 and TRBJ2-7; 7 nucleotides agree with TRBD2. Germline V gives CDR1 SEHNR, CDR2 FQNEAQ (reference sequence). V dropped 0 bases and J dropped 5; count of bases not matched to a gene: 4. The CDR3 is made up of 14 amino acids. CDR3 residues: CASSLAGGPHEQYF. In DNA form, the CDR3 reads TGTGCCAGCAGCTTAGCGGGAGGGCCCCACGAGCAGTACTTC.

V and J are TRBV2 and TRBJ2-1; no clear D. V was shortened by 5 bases and J by 9 bases, with 8 bases between the two germline ends. This CDR3 has 11 residues. Germline-derived CDR1 and CDR2 are SNHLY and FYNNEI. Written as DNA, the CDR3 is TGTGCCAGCAGTAGTCAGCGTGAGCAGTTCTTC. It codes for CASSSQREQFF.

The chain employs TRBV5-6 and TRBJ2-1, with TRBD2 identical over 10 bases. Unmatched junction bases numbered 6, after V lost 4 bases and J lost 2 bases. The CDR3 has 16 amino acids. Germline CDR1 reads SGHDT; CDR2 reads YYEEEE. CDR3 loop: CASSLRTSGTYNEQFF. CDR3 DNA sequence: TGTGCCAGCAGCCTAAGGACTAGCGGCACCTACAATGAGCAGTTCTTC.

The chain recombines TRBV7-2 with TRBJ2-7; 8 bases are a match to TRBD2. The CDR3 covers 16 residues. The junction had 13 bases not matched to a gene; V was cut back by 5 bases and J by 4 bases. CDR1 and CDR2 from the germline V gene are SGHTA and FQGNSA. CDR3 protein: CASSPGGTVGKYEQYF. In DNA form, the CDR3 reads TGTGCCAGCAGCCCGGGGGGGACCGTGGGGAAGTACGAGCAGTACTTC.

The genes are TRBV5-5 and TRBJ1-2; 7 positions agree with TRBD1. CDR1 is SGHKS, CDR2 YYEKEE, per germline (reference sequence). The ends lost 4 bases at V and 8 bases at J; junction bases unmatched: 14. This CDR3 region has 15 residues. CDR3 sequence reads: CASSDSTGTLGGYTF. CDR3 nucleotide sequence: TGTGCCAGCAGCGATTCGACAGGGACTTTGGGAGGCTACACCTTC.

This chain uses TRBV27 with TRBJ2-1, with 8 bases identical to TRBD2. Germline CDR1 MNHEY, CDR2 SMNVEV (reference sequence). Losses at the gene ends were 5 bases for V and 6 bases for J; bases not matched to a gene: 9. This CDR3 contains 15 residues. CDR3 residues: CASSLTSAQGNEQFF. The CDR3 coding sequence is TGTGCCAGCAGTCTGACTAGCGCGCAAGGCAATGAGCAGTTCTTC.

DNA for the CDR3: TGTGCCAGCAGTTTACCAGGGTACACCGGGGAGCTGTTTTTT. The encoded protein is CASSLPGYTGELFF. The chain carries TRBV28 and TRBJ2-2, with D perhaps TRBD1 (5 bases). The CDR3 has 14 residues. Per the germline V gene, CDR1 is MDHEN and CDR2 is SYDVKM. The V end lost 2 bases, the J end lost 3 bases, and 7 bases lay between the germline ends.

The chain recombines TRBV6-5 with TRBJ2-1; 13 nucleotides align to TRBD2. V trimming: 5 bases; J trimming: 4 bases; junction bases outside the gene matches: 2. CDR3 length: 15 residues. The V gene's germline CDR1 is MNHEY and CDR2 SVGAGI. CDR3 sequence reads: CASSKLAGGYNEQFF. DNA for the CDR3: TGTGCCAGCAGTAAACTAGCGGGGGGGTACAATGAGCAGTTCTTC.

The V gene is TRBV6-5, the J gene TRBJ2-2, with TRBD2 as a possible D gene (5 bases). CDR1 is MNHEY, CDR2 SVGAGI, per germline. Trimming took 5 bases from V and 7 from J, leaving 8 bases between them. This CDR3 has 12 amino acids. CDR3 in amino acids: CASSREGGELFF. For the CDR3, the DNA is TGTGCCAGCAGTCGAGAGGGCGGGGAGCTGTTTTTT.

V is TRBV5-1 and J is TRBJ2-1, with 8 bases that match TRBD1. V was clipped by 3 bases and J by 15 bases; unmatched bases: 8. Germline assignment: CDR1 SGHRS and CDR2 YFSETQ. The CDR3 is made up of 12 amino acids. The CDR3 coding sequence is TGCGCCAGCAGCTACGACCGGGACAGGAGGTTCTTC. This codes for CASSYDRDRRFF.

The V gene is TRBV6-1, the J gene TRBJ2-3; 12 nucleotides line up with TRBD1. The CDR3 is 15 amino acids. After removal of 2 bases from V and 10 bases from J, the junction contained 7 bases not matched to a gene. CDR1 and CDR2 from the germline V gene are MNHNS and SASEGT. CDR3 protein: CASSESGTGGFAQYF. CDR3 nucleotide sequence: TGTGCCAGCAGTGAATCCGGGACAGGGGGCTTTGCGCAGTATTTT.

This rearrangement joins TRBV7-6 to TRBJ2-7; no clear D gene. V lost 1 base, J lost 3 bases, and 7 bases lay in between. Germline values: CDR1 SGHVS, CDR2 FNYEAQ. The CDR3 length is 13 residues. This CDR3 is CASSLGTNYEQYF. In nucleotides, the CDR3 is TGTGCCAGCAGCTTAGGTACTAACTACGAGCAGTACTTC.

This chain joins TRBV27 and TRBJ2-1; TRBD2 agrees at 13 bases. This CDR3 contains 16 residues. J lost 10 bases, V lost 5 bases, and 11 bases had no gene match. Germline V gives CDR1 MNHEY, CDR2 SMNVEV (reference sequence). The CDR3 is CASSADTSGRALEQFF. For the CDR3, the DNA is TGTGCCAGCAGTGCCGATACTAGCGGGAGGGCCCTAGAGCAGTTCTTC.